This T cell receptor (beta chain) was observed in a study of blood T cell repertoires in COVID-19. Clinical history reported by participants formed the basis on which cohorts were assigned. Each recovered donor of Cohort 3 presented with two negative PCRs, clearance, or symptom resolution. Methods used by the authors: Quantification of nucleated cells was approximated via reference gene primer amplification. This table comes from immunoSEQ multiplex PCR, and its TCRdb copy is limited to in-frame clones, with some not included. That table is the source of V, J and clone size, and D and trimming were worked out from the DNA. The table lists more than 200,000 clones, roughly four fifths of them singletons. The V and J ends lost 0 bases and 5 bases respectively, with 10 bases between them. CDR3 size: 14 residues. Per the germline V gene, CDR1 is LGHDT and CDR2 is YNNKEL (reference sequence).

This TCR was sampled from a man aged 55 to 70 who had recovered from COVID-19. This chain links TRBV3-1 (or the pseudogene TRBV3-2) with TRBJ1-2; unclear D gene. Sequencing input: PBMCs or T cells enriched from blood (not recorded which). The CDR3 loop reads CASSQDTDIYGYTF. The CDR3 nucleotides read TGTGCCAGCAGCCAAGATACTGACATATATGGCTACACCTTC.